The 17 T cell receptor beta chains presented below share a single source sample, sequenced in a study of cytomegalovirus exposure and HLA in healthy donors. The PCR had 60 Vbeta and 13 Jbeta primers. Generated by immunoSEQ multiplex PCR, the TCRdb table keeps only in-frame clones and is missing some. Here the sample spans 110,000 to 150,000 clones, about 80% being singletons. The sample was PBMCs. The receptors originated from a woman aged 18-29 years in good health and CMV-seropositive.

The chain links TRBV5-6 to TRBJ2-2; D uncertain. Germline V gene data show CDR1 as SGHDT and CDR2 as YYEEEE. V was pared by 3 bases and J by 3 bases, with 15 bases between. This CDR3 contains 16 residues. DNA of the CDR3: TGTGCCAGCAGCTCTCCCTCCACCCGGGACACCGGGGAGCTGTTTTTT. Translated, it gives CASSSPSTRDTGELFF. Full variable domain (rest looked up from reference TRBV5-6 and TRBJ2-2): DAGVTQSPTHLIKTRGQQVTLRCSPKSGHDTVSWYQQALGQGPQFIFQYYEEEERQRGNFPDRFSGHQFPNYSSELNVNALLLGDSALYLCASSSPSTRDTGELFFGEGSRLTVL.

CDR3 bases: TGTGCCTGGAGGGGGACCGGGACACTCCACGAGCAGTACTTC. This sequence encodes CAWRGTGTLHEQYF. V is TRBV30 and J is TRBJ2-7, with TRBD1 as a possible D gene (6 bases). From germline, CDR1 is GTSNPN and CDR2 SVGIG (reference sequence). V was shortened by 3 bases and J by 5 bases, with 17 bases between the two germline ends. The CDR3 extends over 14 amino acids.

DNA of the CDR3: TGCGCCAGCAGCTTGGCGGGGAGTGGGCAGCCCCAGCATTTT. Translation: CASSLAGSGQPQHF. The J gene is TRBJ1-5, the V gene TRBV5-1; no definite D call. The germline gives CDR1 SGHRS, CDR2 YFSETQ. This CDR3 is 14 amino acids long. V lost 0 bases, J lost 7 bases, and 11 bases lay in between.

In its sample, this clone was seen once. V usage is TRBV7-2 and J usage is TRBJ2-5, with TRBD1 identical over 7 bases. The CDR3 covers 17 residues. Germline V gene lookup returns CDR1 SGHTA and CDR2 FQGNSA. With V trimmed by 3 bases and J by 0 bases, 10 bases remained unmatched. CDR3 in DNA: TGTGCCAGCAGCTTCCCCTCTCTACAGGGGTACCAAGAGACCCAGTACTTC. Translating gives CASSFPSLQGYQETQYF.

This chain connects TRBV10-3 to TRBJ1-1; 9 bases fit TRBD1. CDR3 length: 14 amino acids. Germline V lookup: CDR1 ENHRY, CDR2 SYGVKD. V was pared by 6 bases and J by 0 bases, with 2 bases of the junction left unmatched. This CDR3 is CAIRGDRVNTEAFF. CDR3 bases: TGTGCCATCAGGGGGGACAGGGTGAACACTGAAGCTTTCTTT.

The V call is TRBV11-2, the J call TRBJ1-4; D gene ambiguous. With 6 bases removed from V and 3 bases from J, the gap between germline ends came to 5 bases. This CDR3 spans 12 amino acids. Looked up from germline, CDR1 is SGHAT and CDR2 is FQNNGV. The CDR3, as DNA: TGTGCCAGCAGGGGCCCTAATGAAAAACTGTTTTTT. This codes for CASRGPNEKLFF.

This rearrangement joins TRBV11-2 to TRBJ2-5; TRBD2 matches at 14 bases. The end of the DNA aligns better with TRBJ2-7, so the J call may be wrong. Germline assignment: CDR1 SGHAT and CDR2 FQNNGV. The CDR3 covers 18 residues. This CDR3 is CASSRGGLAGAQSYEQYF. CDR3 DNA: TGTGCCAGCAGCCGAGGGGGACTAGCGGGGGCCCAATCCTACGAGCAGTACTTC.

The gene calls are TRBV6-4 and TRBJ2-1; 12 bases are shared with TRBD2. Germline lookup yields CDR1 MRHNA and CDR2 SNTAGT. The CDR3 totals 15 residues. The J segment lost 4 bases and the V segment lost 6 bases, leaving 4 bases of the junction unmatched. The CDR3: CASSELAGGYNEQFF. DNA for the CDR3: TGTGCCAGCAGCGAGCTAGCGGGGGGGTACAATGAGCAGTTCTTC.

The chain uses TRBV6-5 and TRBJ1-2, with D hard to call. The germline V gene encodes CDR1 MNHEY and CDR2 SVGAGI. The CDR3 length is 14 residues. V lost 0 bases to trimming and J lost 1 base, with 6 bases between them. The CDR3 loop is CASSYSQFNYGYTF. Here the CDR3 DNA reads TGTGCCAGCAGTTACTCGCAGTTTAACTATGGCTACACCTTC.

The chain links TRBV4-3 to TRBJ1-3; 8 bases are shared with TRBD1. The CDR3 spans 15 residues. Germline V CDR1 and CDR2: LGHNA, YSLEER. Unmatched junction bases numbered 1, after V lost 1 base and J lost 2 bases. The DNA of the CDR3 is TGCGCCAGCAGCCAAGGGACAGGGACTGGAAACACCATATATTTT. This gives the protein CASSQGTGTGNTIYF.

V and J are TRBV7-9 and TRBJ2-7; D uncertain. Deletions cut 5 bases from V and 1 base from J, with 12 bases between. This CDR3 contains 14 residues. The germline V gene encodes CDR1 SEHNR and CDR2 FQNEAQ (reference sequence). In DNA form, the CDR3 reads TGTGCCAGCAGCAACCCCCCGGGTTCCTACGAGCAGTACTTC. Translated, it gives CASSNPPGSYEQYF.

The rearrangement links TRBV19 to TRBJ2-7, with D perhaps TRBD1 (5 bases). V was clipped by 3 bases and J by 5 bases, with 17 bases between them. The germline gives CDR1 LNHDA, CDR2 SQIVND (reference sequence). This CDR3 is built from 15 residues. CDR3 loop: CASSMAQDRSHEQYF. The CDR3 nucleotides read TGTGCCAGTAGTATGGCACAGGATCGATCCCACGAGCAGTACTTC.

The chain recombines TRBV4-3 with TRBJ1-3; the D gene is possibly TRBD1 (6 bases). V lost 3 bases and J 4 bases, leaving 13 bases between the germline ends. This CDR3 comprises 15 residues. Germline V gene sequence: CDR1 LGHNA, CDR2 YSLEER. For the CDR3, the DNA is TGCGCCAGCAGCCATGATACAGGGCAAGGAAACACCATATATTTT. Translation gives CASSHDTGQGNTIYF.

The CDR3 region is CASSTGTPEQFF. CDR3 in DNA: TGTGCCAGCAGTACGGGGACACCTGAGCAGTTCTTC. The chain couples TRBV28 to TRBJ2-1, with TRBD1 as a possible D gene (6 bases). V shed 5 bases and J shed 9 bases, with 11 bases lying between them. The CDR3 loop spans 12 amino acids. In germline, CDR1 is MDHEN, CDR2 SYDVKM. Complete variable domain (other parts from reference TRBV28 and TRBJ2-1): DVKVTQSSRYLVKRTGEKVFLECVQDMDHENMFWYRQDPGLGLRLIYFSYDVKMKEKGDIPEGYSVSREKKERFSLILESASTNQTSMYLCASSTGTPEQFFGPGTRLTVL.

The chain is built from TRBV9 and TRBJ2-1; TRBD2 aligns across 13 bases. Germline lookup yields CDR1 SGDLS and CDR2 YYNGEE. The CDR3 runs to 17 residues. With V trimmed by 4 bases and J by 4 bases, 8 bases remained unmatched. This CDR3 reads CASSPRTSGGLYNEQFF. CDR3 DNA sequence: TGTGCCAGCAGCCCTCGGACTAGCGGGGGCCTTTACAATGAGCAGTTCTTC.

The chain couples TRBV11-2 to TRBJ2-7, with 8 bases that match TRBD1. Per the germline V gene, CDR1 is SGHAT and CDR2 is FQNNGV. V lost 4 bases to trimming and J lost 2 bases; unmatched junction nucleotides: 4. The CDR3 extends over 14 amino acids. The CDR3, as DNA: TGTGCCAGCAGCTCTGGACAGGGCCCCTACGAGCAGTACTTC. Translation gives CASSSGQGPYEQYF.

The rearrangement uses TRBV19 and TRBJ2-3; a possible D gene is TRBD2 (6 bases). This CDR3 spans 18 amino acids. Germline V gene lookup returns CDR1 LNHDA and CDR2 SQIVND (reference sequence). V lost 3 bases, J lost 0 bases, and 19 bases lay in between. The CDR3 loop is CASSIRRAAITSTDTQYF. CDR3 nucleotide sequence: TGTGCCAGTAGTATCAGGAGGGCAGCTATTACTAGCACAGATACGCAGTATTTT.